This T cell receptor beta chain was sequenced for a study of cytomegalovirus exposure and HLA in healthy donors. The CDR3 runs to 15 residues. V lost 4 bases and J 9 bases, leaving 19 bases between the germline ends. Germline V gene data show CDR1 as SGHNT and CDR2 as YENEEA. A remark on this clone: The antigen is unknown.

The study's findings and limits: A classifier reportedly called cytomegalovirus status with high sensitivity and specificity. CMV antigen specificity of three CMV-associated chains was confirmed in vitro. The tendency of first-cohort TCR clusters to co-occur in the roughly 110 validation repertoires emerged from a later analysis.

The protocol was immunoSEQ multiplex PCR, while the TCRdb copy is restricted to in-frame clones and leaves out a portion. The repertoire holds about 280,000 clones, with over 75% as singletons. Sequenced input: PBMCs. The V call is TRBV11-3, the J call TRBJ2-1; a weak D match, TRBD2 (5 bases). The source of this sequence is a woman aged 18 to 35 in good health and CMV-seronegative. CDR3 bases: TGTGCCAGCAGCTCCCAGACCGCCAGCGGCAGTGAGCAGTTCTTC. Translating it yields CASSSQTASGSEQFF. Complete variable domain (other parts from reference TRBV11-3 and TRBJ2-1): EAGVVQSPRYKIIEKKQPVAFWCNPISGHNTLYWYLQNLGQGPELLIRYENEEAVDDSQLPKDRFSAERLKGVDSTLKIQPAELGDSAVYLCASSSQTASGSEQFFGPGTRLTVL.